The source of this TCR beta chain is a study of blood T cell repertoires in COVID-19. For the study at large: Researchers got acute and convalescent COVID-19 samples from the United States, Italy and Spain. PBMCs, B-cell-depleted T cells, or T cells were the source of the cDNA or gDNA that made up the material.

This CDR3 contains 16 residues. CDR1 and CDR2 (germline): SGHNT, YYREEE (reference sequence). With 4 bases clipped from V and 8 bases from J, the junction kept 13 bases outside the gene matches. Seattle researchers signed up patients amid active infection and tracked them longitudinally. Original data processing: Estimation of nucleated cell counts relied on the amplification of reference gene primers. The assay was immunoSEQ multiplex PCR, and TCRdb's table has in-frame clones only and misses some. D and trimming come from the DNA, and the V and J calls and clone size come from that table. The sample includes around 260,000 clones, about 89% of them seen just once.

The TCR originated in a woman in her twenties or thirties with COVID-19, enrolled during active disease. The V and J genes are TRBV5-4 and TRBJ2-1; TRBD2 matches 9 bases. What was sequenced was peripheral blood. CDR3 amino acids: CASSRLGGRALYEQFF. The CDR3 coding sequence is TGTGCCAGCAGCAGGCTTGGCGGGAGGGCCTTGTATGAGCAGTTCTTC.